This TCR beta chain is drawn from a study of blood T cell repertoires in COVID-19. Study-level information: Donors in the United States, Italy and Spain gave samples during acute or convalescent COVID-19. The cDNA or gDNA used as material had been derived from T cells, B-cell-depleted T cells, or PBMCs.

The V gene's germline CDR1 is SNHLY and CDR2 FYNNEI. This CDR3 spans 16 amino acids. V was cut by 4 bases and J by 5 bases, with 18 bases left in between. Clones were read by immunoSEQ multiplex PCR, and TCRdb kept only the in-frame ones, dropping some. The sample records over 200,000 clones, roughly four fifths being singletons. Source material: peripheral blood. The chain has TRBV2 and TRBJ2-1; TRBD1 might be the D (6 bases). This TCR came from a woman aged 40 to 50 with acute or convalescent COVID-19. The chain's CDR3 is CASSVWTANANNEQFF. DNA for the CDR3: TGTGCCAGCAGTGTTTGGACAGCTAATGCTAACAATGAGCAGTTCTTC.